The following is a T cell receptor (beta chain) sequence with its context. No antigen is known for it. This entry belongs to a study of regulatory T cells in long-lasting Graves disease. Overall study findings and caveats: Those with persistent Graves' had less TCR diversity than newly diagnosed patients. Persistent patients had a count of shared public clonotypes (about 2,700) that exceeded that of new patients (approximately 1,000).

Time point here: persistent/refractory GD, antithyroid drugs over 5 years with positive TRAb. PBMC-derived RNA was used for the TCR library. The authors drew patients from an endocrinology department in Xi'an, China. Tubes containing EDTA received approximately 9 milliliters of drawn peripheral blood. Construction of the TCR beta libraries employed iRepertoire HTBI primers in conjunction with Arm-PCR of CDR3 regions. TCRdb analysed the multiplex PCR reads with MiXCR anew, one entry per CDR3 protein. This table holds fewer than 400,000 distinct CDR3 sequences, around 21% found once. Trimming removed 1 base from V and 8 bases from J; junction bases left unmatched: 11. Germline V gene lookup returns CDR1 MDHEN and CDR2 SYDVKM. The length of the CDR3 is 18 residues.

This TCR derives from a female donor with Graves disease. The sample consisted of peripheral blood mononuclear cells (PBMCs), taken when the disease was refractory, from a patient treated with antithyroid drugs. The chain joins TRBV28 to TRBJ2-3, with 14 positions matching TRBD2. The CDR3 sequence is CASSLLGGGTSGGGTQYF. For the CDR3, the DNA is TGTGCCAGCAGTTTATTAGGCGGAGGGACTAGCGGGGGTGGTACGCAGTATTTT.